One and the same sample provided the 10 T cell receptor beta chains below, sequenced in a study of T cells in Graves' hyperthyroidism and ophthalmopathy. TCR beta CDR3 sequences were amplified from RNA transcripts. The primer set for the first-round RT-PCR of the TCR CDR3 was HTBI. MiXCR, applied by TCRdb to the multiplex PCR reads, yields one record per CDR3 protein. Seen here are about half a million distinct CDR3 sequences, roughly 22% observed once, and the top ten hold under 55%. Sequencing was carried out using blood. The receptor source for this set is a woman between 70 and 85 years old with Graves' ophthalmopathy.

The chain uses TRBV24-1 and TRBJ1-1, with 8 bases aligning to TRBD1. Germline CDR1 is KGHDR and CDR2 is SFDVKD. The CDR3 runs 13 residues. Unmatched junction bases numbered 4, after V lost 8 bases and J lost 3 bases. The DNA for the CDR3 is TGTGCCACCACCGACAGGGGTGACACTGAAGCTTTCTTT. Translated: CATTDRGDTEAFF.

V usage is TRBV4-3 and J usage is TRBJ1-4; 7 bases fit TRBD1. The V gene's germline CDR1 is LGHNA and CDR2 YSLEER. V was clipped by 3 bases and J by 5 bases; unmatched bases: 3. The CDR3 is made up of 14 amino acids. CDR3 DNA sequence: TGCGCCAGCAGCCAGACAGGGCCGAATGAAAAACTGTTTTTT. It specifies CASSQTGPNEKLFF.

As DNA, the CDR3 is TGTGCCAGCGGACAGGTGGATGGCTACACCTTC. This codes for CASGQVDGYTF. The chain has TRBV2 and TRBJ1-2; 7 bases align to TRBD1. Unmatched junction bases numbered 3, after V lost 8 bases and J lost 6 bases. The CDR3 runs to 11 residues. CDR1 is SNHLY, CDR2 FYNNEI, per germline. Looking up the rest from reference TRBV2 and TRBJ1-2 gives the full variable domain: EPEVTQTPSHQVTQMGQEVILRCVPISNHLYFYWYRQILGQKVEFLVSFYNNEISEKSEIFDDQFSVERPDGSNFTLKIRSTKLEDSAMYFCASGQVDGYTFGSGTRLTVV.

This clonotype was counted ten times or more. This CDR3 is CSVRAVEETQYF. CDR3 nucleotide sequence: TGCAGTGTCAGAGCGGTAGAAGAGACCCAGTACTTC. The chain links TRBV20-1 to TRBJ2-5; D is possibly TRBD2 (5 bases). This CDR3 is built from 12 residues. Germline values: CDR1 DFQATT, CDR2 SNEGSKA (reference sequence). Deletions cut 7 bases from V and 3 bases from J, with 12 bases between.

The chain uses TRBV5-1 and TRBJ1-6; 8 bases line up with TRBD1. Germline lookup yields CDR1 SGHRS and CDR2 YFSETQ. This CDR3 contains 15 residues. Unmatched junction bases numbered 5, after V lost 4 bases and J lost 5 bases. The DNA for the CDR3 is TGCGCCAGCAGCATCGCACAGGGGGATAATTCACCCCTCCACTTT. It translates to CASSIAQGDNSPLHF.

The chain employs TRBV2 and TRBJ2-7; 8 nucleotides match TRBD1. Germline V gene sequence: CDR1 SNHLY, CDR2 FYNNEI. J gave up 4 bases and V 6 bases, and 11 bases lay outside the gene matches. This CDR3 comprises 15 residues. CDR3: CASSPRTGNLYEQYF. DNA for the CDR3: TGTGCCAGCAGCCCAAGGACAGGGAATTTGTACGAGCAGTACTTC.

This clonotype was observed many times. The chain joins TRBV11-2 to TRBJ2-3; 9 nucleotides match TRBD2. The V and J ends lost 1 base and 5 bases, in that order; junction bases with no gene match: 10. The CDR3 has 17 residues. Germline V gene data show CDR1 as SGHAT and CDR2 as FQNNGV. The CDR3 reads CASSLGVGSGRRDTQYF. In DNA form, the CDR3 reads TGTGCCAGCAGCTTAGGGGTGGGCAGCGGGAGGAGAGATACGCAGTATTTT.

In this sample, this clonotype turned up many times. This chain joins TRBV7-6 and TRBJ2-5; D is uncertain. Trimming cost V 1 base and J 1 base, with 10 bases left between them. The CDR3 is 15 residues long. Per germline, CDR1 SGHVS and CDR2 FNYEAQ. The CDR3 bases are TGTGCCAGCAGCTTAGTATCACAACCCCAAGAGACCCAGTACTTC. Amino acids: CASSLVSQPQETQYF.

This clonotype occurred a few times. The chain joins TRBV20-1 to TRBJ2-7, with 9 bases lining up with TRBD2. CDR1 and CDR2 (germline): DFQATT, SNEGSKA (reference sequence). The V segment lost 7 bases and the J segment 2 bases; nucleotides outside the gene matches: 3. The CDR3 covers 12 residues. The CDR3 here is CSGGREAYEQYF. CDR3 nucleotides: TGCAGTGGCGGGAGGGAGGCCTACGAGCAGTACTTC.

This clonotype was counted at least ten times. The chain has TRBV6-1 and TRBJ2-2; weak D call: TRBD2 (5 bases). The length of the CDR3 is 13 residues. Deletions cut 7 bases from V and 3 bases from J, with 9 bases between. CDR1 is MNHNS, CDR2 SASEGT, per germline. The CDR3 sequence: CASTYGDTGELFF. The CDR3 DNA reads TGTGCCAGCACGTACGGGGACACCGGGGAGCTGTTTTTT.